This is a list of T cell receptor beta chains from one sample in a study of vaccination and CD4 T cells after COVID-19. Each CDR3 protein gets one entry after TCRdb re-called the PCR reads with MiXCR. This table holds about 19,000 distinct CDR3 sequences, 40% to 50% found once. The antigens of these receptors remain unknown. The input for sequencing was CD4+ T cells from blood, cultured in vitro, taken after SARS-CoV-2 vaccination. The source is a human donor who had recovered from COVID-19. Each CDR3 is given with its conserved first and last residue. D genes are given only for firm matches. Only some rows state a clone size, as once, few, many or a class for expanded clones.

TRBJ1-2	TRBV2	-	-	CASTLLNGPTRGGYTF	TGTGCCAGCACCCTCCTTAACGGGCCTACCCGGGGTGGCTACACCTTC
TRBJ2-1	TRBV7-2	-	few	CASSLVGRNNEQFF	TGTGCCAGCAGCTTAGTGGGTAGAAACAATGAGCAGTTCTTC
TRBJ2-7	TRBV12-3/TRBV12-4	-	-	CASSRGYEQYF	TGTGCCAGCAGTCGGGGGTACGAGCAGTACTTC
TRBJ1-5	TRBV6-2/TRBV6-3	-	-	CASRYRDTPGNQPQHF	TGTGCCAGCAGATATCGGGACACCCCTGGCAATCAGCCCCAGCATTTT
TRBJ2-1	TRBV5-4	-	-	CASSSPLRVSYNEQFF	TGTGCCAGCAGCTCCCCACTTCGGGTTTCCTACAATGAGCAGTTCTTC
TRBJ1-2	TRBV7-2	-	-	CASSSPVGGDGYTF	TGTGCCAGCAGCTCACCCGTCGGGGGGGATGGCTACACCTTC
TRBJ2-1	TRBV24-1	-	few	CATSRTSNEQFF	TGTGCCACCAGTAGGACTTCCAATGAGCAGTTCTTC
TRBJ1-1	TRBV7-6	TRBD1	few	CASSLGGQGNTEAFF	TGTGCCAGCAGCTTAGGGGGACAGGGAAACACTGAAGCTTTCTTT
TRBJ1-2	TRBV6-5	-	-	CASSSMLGFGYTF	TGTGCCAGCAGTTCCATGTTAGGTTTTGGCTACACCTTC
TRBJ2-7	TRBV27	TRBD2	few	CASALTSGSYEQYF	TGTGCCAGCGCGCTTACTAGCGGGAGCTACGAGCAGTACTTC
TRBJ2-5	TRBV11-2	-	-	CASSQELGRETQYF	TGCGCCAGCAGCCAAGAACTCGGTCGTGAGACCCAGTACTTC
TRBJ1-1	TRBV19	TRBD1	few	CASSVRQGMNTEAFF	TGTGCCAGTAGTGTCCGACAGGGGATGAACACTGAAGCTTTCTTT
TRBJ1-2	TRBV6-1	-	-	CASRPDRGHGYTF	TGTGCCAGCAGACCTGACCGGGGCCATGGCTACACCTTC
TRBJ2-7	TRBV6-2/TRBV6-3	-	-	CASSYEGPTIHEQYF	TGTGCCAGCAGTTACGAGGGGCCCACTATCCACGAGCAGTACTTC
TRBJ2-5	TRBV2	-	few	CASSVGGETQYF	TGTGCCAGCAGTGTAGGGGGGGAGACCCAGTACTTC